These T cell receptor beta chains were read from a single sample in a study of cytomegalovirus exposure and HLA in healthy donors. The data were produced by immunoSEQ multiplex PCR, yet TCRdb's version contains in-frame clones alone and is incomplete. Seen here are some 83,000 clones, 94% observed once, and the top ten hold roughly 3.3%. Sequenced: PBMCs. The receptors derive from a woman aged 18-30 years in good health and CMV-seropositive. Each CDR3 is given with its conserved first and last residue.

>TRBJ2-7|TRBV11-2
CASSPSYEQYF
>TRBJ2-7|TRBV4-2
CASSQADRNSYEQYF
>TRBJ2-3|TRBV28
CASSSPGDRVADTQYF
>TRBJ1-4|TRBV6-5
CASSSRATNEKLFF
>TRBJ2-3|TRBV9
CASSVEGGGVSADTQYF
>TRBJ1-1|TRBV7-2
CASSLVGGPTEAFF
>TRBJ1-1|TRBV4-3
CASSPGVMNTEAFF
>TRBJ2-1|TRBV4-3
CASSRRGSSESSYNEQFF
>TRBJ2-7|TRBV7-8
CASSPYQRVGEQYF
>TRBJ2-7|TRBV11-3
CASSLDRDRAFYEQYF
>TRBJ2-7|TRBV4-1
CASSQGAGLTSYEQYF
>TRBJ1-5|TRBV28
CASSFLNQPQHF
>TRBJ2-7|TRBV10-3
CAISDNFGYEQYF
>TRBJ1-4|TRBV5-1
CASSLLGQYREKLFF
>TRBJ2-3|TRBV29-1
CSLEEGTDTQYF
>TRBJ1-1|TRBV7-9
CASTPPTMNTEAFF
>TRBJ2-1|TRBV5-5
CASSFPGQHNEQFF
>TRBJ2-1|TRBV6-5
CASSYSNRGPYNEQFF
>TRBJ1-1|TRBV6-1
CASSETGFEAFF
>TRBJ1-2|TRBV27
CASSFTESLAYGYTF
>TRBJ1-1|TRBV11-3
CASSLGFQENTEAFF
>TRBJ1-2|TRBV7-2
CASTQEKGANYGYTF
>TRBJ2-5|TRBV5-4
CASSSRQVPQETQYF
>TRBJ1-2|TRBV7-9
CASSLDIGTEPNYGYTF
>TRBJ2-3|TRBV23-1
CASSQSGGQGVNTQYF
>TRBJ1-2|TRBV7-6
CASSLAQQGPANGYTF
>TRBJ2-5|TRBV11-3
CASSRGQGAIGETQYF
>TRBJ2-1|TRBV5-4
CASSLVLASGAYNEQFF
>TRBJ1-2|TRBV28
CASSLDQGNYGYTF
>TRBJ2-7|TRBV6-5
CASSHRGGRNYEQYF
>TRBJ1-2|TRBV7-8
CASSLTNRGNYGYTF
>TRBJ2-7|TRBV7-2
CASSFSPGTSYEQYF
>TRBJ2-3|TRBV9
CASSVARSSGGGTDTQYF
>TRBJ1-2|TRBV5-1
CASSLESGGYGYTF
>TRBJ1-2|TRBV5-1
CASSLGREGFRGYTF
>TRBJ1-5|TRBV11-3
CASSLGGGQPQHF
>TRBJ1-6|TRBV11-3
CASSFESTGHNSPLHF
>TRBJ2-1|TRBV5-6
CASSLGLRENEQFF
>TRBJ1-5|TRBV9
CASSVGQLNQPQHF
>TRBJ2-2|TRBV9
CASSASHQGGRTGELFF
>TRBJ2-3|TRBV7-2
CASTFSTSSRHTQYF
>TRBJ2-1|TRBV6-5
CASSSGQATVNEQFF
>TRBJ1-6|TRBV5-4
CASSFRDRVNSPLHF
>TRBJ1-2|TRBV7-7
CASSSGLFYGYTF
>TRBJ1-5|TRBV15
CATSRGPRSEGNQPQHF
>TRBJ2-3|TRBV25-1
CASSATSGGTTDTQYF
>TRBJ1-6|TRBV7-2
CASSLGLLGSPLHF
>TRBJ1-5|TRBV7-8
CASSPTGFSNQPQHF